A single sample is the source of the 28 T cell receptor beta chains below, sequenced in a study of shared clonotypes between healthy human individuals. TCRdb's copy holds only in-frame clones and misses some; the assay was immunoSEQ multiplex PCR. In the table there are 85,000 to 100,000 clones, 67% of which are singletons. Sequencing was carried out using memory CD8+ T cells sorted from blood. Sample subset: CD45RO+ cells pooled with CCR7-negative TemRA cells. These receptors originate from a man younger than 45 in good health.

The CDR3 region is CAIRGGSYEQYF. CDR3 coding DNA: TGTGCCATCAGGGGGGGGAGTTACGAGCAGTACTTC. This chain joins TRBV10-3 and TRBJ2-7; TRBD2 matches at 7 bases. This CDR3 has 12 residues. In germline, CDR1 is ENHRY, CDR2 SYGVKD. The V segment lost 6 bases and the J segment 4 bases; nucleotides outside the gene matches: 3.

This clone was counted a single time. V and J are TRBV7-9 and TRBJ2-5; D remains unclear. Deletions cut 9 bases from V and 5 bases from J, with 13 bases between. The germline CDR1 and CDR2 sequences are SEHNR and FQNEAQ (reference sequence). The CDR3 covers 12 residues. The CDR3 nucleotides are TGTGCCAGAGACCCACTTGGGGAGACCCAGTACTTC. Its protein is CARDPLGETQYF.

The chain has TRBV30 and TRBJ1-2, with D perhaps matching TRBD1 (5 bases). Germline-derived CDR1 and CDR2 are GTSNPN and SVGIG (reference sequence). V was pared by 0 bases and J by 4 bases, with 12 bases between. The CDR3 contains 14 residues. CDR3 protein: CAWSVGLRGYGYTF. CDR3 nucleotides: TGTGCCTGGAGTGTGGGACTTAGGGGCTATGGCTACACCTTC.

The rearrangement links TRBV25-1 to TRBJ2-7; no definite D call. Germline V gene data show CDR1 as MGHDK and CDR2 as SYGVNS. This CDR3 has 16 amino acids. V was clipped by 2 bases and J by 6 bases, with 20 bases between them. The CDR3 region is CASSEEAANIPIEQYF. In DNA, the CDR3 is TGTGCCAGCAGTGAAGAGGCGGCCAATATACCTATCGAGCAGTACTTC.

A remark on this clone: An end of the junction does not agree with germline; a read error may underlie this. The J gene is TRBJ2-1, the V gene TRBV7-7, with 9 nucleotides matching TRBD2. This CDR3 spans 17 amino acids. The germline CDR1 and CDR2 sequences are SSHAT and FNYEAQ (reference sequence). CDR3 loop: CASSFGDSGSFHNEQFF. The CDR3, as DNA: TGTGCTAGCAGCTTCGGGGATAGCGGGAGTTTCCACAATGAGCAGTTCTTC.

A few counts support this clone. Here the CDR3 reads CASRDQGSLPYNEQFF. Here the CDR3 DNA reads TGTGCCAGCAGAGATCAGGGGTCCCTTCCCTACAATGAGCAGTTCTTC. The V and J genes are TRBV25-1 and TRBJ2-1; D is perhaps TRBD1 (6 bases). Trimming shortened V by 6 bases and J by 2 bases, and 17 bases separated the two germline ends. This CDR3 contains 16 residues. Germline values: CDR1 MGHDK, CDR2 SYGVNS.

The CDR3 bases are TGTGCCAGCAGCGTAGTATCCGGGCCACCCGAGACCCAGTACTTC. Translating it yields CASSVVSGPPETQYF. The V call is TRBV9, the J call TRBJ2-5; D not certain. The CDR3 consists of 15 residues. Deletions cut 0 bases from V and 5 bases from J, with 14 bases between. Germline assignment: CDR1 SGDLS and CDR2 YYNGEE. The full variable domain, completed using reference TRBV9 and TRBJ2-5, is DSGVTQTPKHLITATGQRVTLRCSPRSGDLSVYWYQQSLDQGLQFLIQYYNGEERAKGNILERFSAQQFPDLHSELNLSSLELGDSALYFCASSVVSGPPETQYFGPGTRLLVL.

This chain links TRBV7-6 with TRBJ2-1; TRBD2 is a possible D gene (7 bases). With 7 bases removed from V and 0 bases from J, the gap between germline ends came to 16 bases. Germline CDR1 SGHVS, CDR2 FNYEAQ. CDR3 length: 16 amino acids. Here the CDR3 reads CASKGGESVSYNEQFF. CDR3 DNA sequence: TGTGCCAGCAAGGGGGGGGAATCGGTCTCCTACAATGAGCAGTTCTTC.

This clone occurred a few times. The V gene is TRBV2, the J gene TRBJ2-1, with D hard to call. This CDR3 spans 12 amino acids. V was cut by 7 bases and J by 14 bases, with 18 bases left in between. The germline gives CDR1 SNHLY, CDR2 FYNNEI. CDR3 DNA sequence: TGTGCCAGCACACCACCATGGTCAGGAGAGTTCTTC. This codes for CASTPPWSGEFF. Together with reference TRBV2 and TRBJ2-1, the CDR3 gives the full variable domain: EPEVTQTPSHQVTQMGQEVILRCVPISNHLYFYWYRQILGQKVEFLVSFYNNEISEKSEIFDDQFSVERPDGSNFTLKIRSTKLEDSAMYFCASTPPWSGEFFGPGTRLTVL.

The J gene is TRBJ2-1, the V gene TRBV2, with D tentatively TRBD2 (6 bases). The CDR3 is 15 residues long. V was clipped by 3 bases and J by 6 bases, with 15 bases between them. Germline CDR1 SNHLY, CDR2 FYNNEI. The CDR3 coding sequence is TGTGCCAGCAGTGATTGGGGAGGAGGGGCCAATGAGCAGTTCTTC. This gives the protein CASSDWGGGANEQFF.

The CDR3 DNA is TGTGCCAGCAGTGATGTTGTTCCCGCCGAATCGTCGCGGCCGTCCCGGGAGCAGTACTTC. Its protein is CASSDVVPAESSRPSREQYF. The chain joins TRBV6-1 to TRBJ2-7; D ambiguous. Germline values: CDR1 MNHNS, CDR2 SASEGT. Between the trimmed V and J ends, which lost 3 bases and 7 bases, there was a span of 34 bases. This CDR3 is built from 20 residues.

This rearrangement joins TRBV11-2 to TRBJ2-2, with D unresolved. The CDR3 consists of 11 residues. Trimming took off 7 bases at V and 7 bases at J, with 7 bases between the two ends. In germline, CDR1 is SGHAT, CDR2 FQNNGV. The CDR3 DNA follows: TGTGCCAGCACCCAAATCGGGGAGCTGTTTTTT. Residues: CASTQIGELFF.

This clone was picked up a small number of times. The V and J genes are TRBV28 and TRBJ2-7; D is possibly TRBD1 (5 bases). Germline CDR1 reads MDHEN; CDR2 reads SYDVKM. With 5 bases removed from V and 3 bases from J, the gap between germline ends came to 20 bases. The CDR3 has 16 amino acids. CDR3 DNA: TGTGCCAGCAGTACAACCCTTACGACAGTTTACTACGAGCAGTACTTC. Protein sequence: CASSTTLTTVYYEQYF.

This clone was found once. CDR3 bases: TGTGCCAGTAGTATCCGAGGGATAGCCTACGAGCAGTACTTC. Its translation is CASSIRGIAYEQYF. The chain has TRBV19 and TRBJ2-7; the D gene is possibly TRBD2 (5 bases). Germline V gene lookup returns CDR1 LNHDA and CDR2 SQIVND (reference sequence). Trimming cost V 3 bases and J 2 bases, with 11 bases left between them. The CDR3 totals 14 residues.

The genes are TRBV5-1 and TRBJ2-1; D remains unclear. Germline CDR1 SGHRS, CDR2 YFSETQ. The length of the CDR3 is 12 residues. Trimming cost V 0 bases and J 9 bases, with 7 bases left between them. The CDR3 loop reads CASSLALSEQFF. CDR3 bases: TGCGCCAGCAGCTTGGCCCTCTCTGAGCAGTTCTTC.

This chain links TRBV27 with TRBJ1-2, with 7 bases that match TRBD1. J lost 4 bases, V lost 6 bases, and 8 bases had no gene match. This CDR3 region has 14 residues. Looked up from germline, CDR1 is MNHEY and CDR2 is SMNVEV (reference sequence). DNA of the CDR3: TGTGCCAGCAGCACTACAGGGGCTAGCTATGGCTACACCTTC. Translated: CASSTTGASYGYTF.

The CDR3 is CASSFSGDGANEKLFF. CDR3 coding DNA: TGTGCCAGCAGCTTTTCGGGGGATGGGGCGAATGAAAAACTGTTTTTT. J is TRBJ1-4 and V is TRBV7-9, with a weak D call TRBD1 (5 bases). V lost 3 bases and J 5 bases, leaving 16 bases between the germline ends. This CDR3 comprises 16 residues. Per the germline V gene, CDR1 is SEHNR and CDR2 is FQNEAQ (reference sequence). Variable domain in full (rest from reference TRBV7-9 and TRBJ1-4): DTGVSQNPRHKITKRGQNVTFRCDPISEHNRLYWYRQTLGQGPEFLTYFQNEAQLEKSRLLSDRFSAERPKGSFSTLEIQRTEQGDSAMYLCASSFSGDGANEKLFFGSGTQLSVL.

This chain uses TRBV4-3 with TRBJ2-7; D gene unclear. Germline lookup yields CDR1 LGHNA and CDR2 YSLEER. This CDR3 region has 15 residues. The V gene lost 0 bases and the J gene lost 3 bases, with 12 bases spanning the gap. This chain's CDR3 is CASSQDRLGDYEQYF. DNA of the CDR3: TGCGCCAGCAGCCAAGATCGCCTTGGGGACTACGAGCAGTACTTC.

This clone has only a few counts. V usage is TRBV7-9 and J usage is TRBJ2-7, with 10 bases aligning to TRBD1. Germline V gene sequence: CDR1 SEHNR, CDR2 FQNEAQ (reference sequence). CDR3 length: 16 residues. With V trimmed by 5 bases and J by 3 bases, 10 bases remained unmatched. The CDR3 reads CASSGNLDRGIYEQYF. CDR3 in DNA: TGTGCCAGCAGCGGAAACTTGGACAGGGGGATCTACGAGCAGTACTTC.

The chain uses TRBV19 and TRBJ1-1; D is unresolved. Per germline, CDR1 LNHDA and CDR2 SQIVND (reference sequence). Deletions cut 6 bases from V and 2 bases from J, with 7 bases between. The CDR3 covers 12 residues. Here the CDR3 reads CASSAGNTEAFF. In nucleotides, the CDR3 is TGTGCCAGTAGCGCTGGCAACACTGAAGCTTTCTTT.

The rearrangement links TRBV10-2 to TRBJ2-7; 10 nucleotides match TRBD2. Germline values: CDR1 WSHSY, CDR2 SAAADI. This CDR3 spans 16 amino acids. The V segment lost 3 bases and the J segment 2 bases; nucleotides outside the gene matches: 7. CDR3 region: CASSDHTSGITYEQYF. The CDR3 nucleotides read TGCGCCAGCAGTGATCACACTAGCGGGATTACCTACGAGCAGTACTTC.

As to this clone: This probably arose from a read error, given a far larger clone one base away. The chain employs TRBV9 and TRBJ1-3; 7 nucleotides align to TRBD1. The CDR3 runs to 17 residues. Trimming cost V 0 bases and J 2 bases; bases outside gene matches: 8. CDR1 is SGDLS, CDR2 YYNGEE, per germline. Here the CDR3 DNA reads TGTGCCAGCAGCGTAGGATCGGGACAGAGCCCTGGAAACACCATATATTTT. The encoded protein is CASSVGSGQSPGNTIYF.

The chain links TRBV15 to TRBJ2-1; 11 bases agree with TRBD2. From germline, CDR1 is LNHNV and CDR2 YYDKDF (reference sequence). The CDR3 is 15 residues long. After removal of 3 bases from V and 5 bases from J, the junction contained 3 bases not matched to a gene. CDR3 region: CATSSGTSGHNEQFF. CDR3 nucleotides: TGTGCCACCAGCAGCGGGACTAGCGGTCACAATGAGCAGTTCTTC.

To note about this clone: Other DNA sequences within the sample encode an identical CDR3. The chain uses TRBV6-5 and TRBJ1-1, with D perhaps matching TRBD1 (6 bases). In germline, CDR1 is MNHEY, CDR2 SVGAGI. Trimming took off 0 bases at V and 1 base at J, with 12 bases between the two ends. This CDR3 contains 16 residues. The CDR3 DNA reads TGTGCCAGCAGTTACTCAGCAGGGGAGGAGAACACTGAAGCTTTCTTT. Its protein product is CASSYSAGEENTEAFF.

The chain employs TRBV6-4 and TRBJ1-1; tentatively, D is TRBD1 (6 bases). The CDR3 is made up of 15 amino acids. CDR1 is MRHNA and CDR2 is SNTAGT in the germline V gene. V shed 5 bases and J shed 2 bases, with 15 bases lying between them. This CDR3 is CASSLEAGANTEAFF. The CDR3 DNA follows: TGTGCCAGCAGTCTTGAGGCGGGGGCAAACACTGAAGCTTTCTTT.

This chain joins TRBV6-4 and TRBJ2-3; D unclear. CDR3 length equals 15 residues. CDR1 is MRHNA and CDR2 is SNTAGT in the germline V gene. The V end lost 5 bases, the J end lost 1 base, and 13 bases lay between the germline ends. The CDR3 protein is CASSPQAGGTDTQYF. DNA of the CDR3: TGTGCCAGCAGTCCCCAGGCTGGCGGCACAGATACGCAGTATTTT.

V gene TRBV6-5 combines with J gene TRBJ1-2; 9 positions agree with TRBD1. The CDR3 is 14 residues long. Germline V gives CDR1 MNHEY, CDR2 SVGAGI. With 4 bases clipped from V and 3 bases from J, the junction kept 3 bases outside the gene matches. As DNA, the CDR3 is TGTGCCAGCAGTTCCTGGGACAGGGACTATGGCTACACCTTC. Amino acids: CASSSWDRDYGYTF.

The V call is TRBV7-9, the J call TRBJ2-1; 14 nucleotides align to TRBD2. There are 17 residues in the CDR3. Germline values: CDR1 SEHNR, CDR2 FQNEAQ (reference sequence). Trimming at V came to 5 bases and at J to 3 bases, leaving 6 bases not matched to a gene. The CDR3 DNA reads TGTGCCAGCAGCCAGGGACTAGCGGGAGTCGGCTACAATGAGCAGTTCTTC. It yields the protein CASSQGLAGVGYNEQFF.